This T cell receptor beta chain was recorded in a study of CD8 T cells in ankylosing spondylitis. The CDR3 extends over 16 amino acids. Germline values: CDR1 DFQATT, CDR2 SNEGSKA (reference sequence). V was shortened by 6 bases and J by 6 bases, with 26 bases between the two germline ends. Whole-study findings and limits: Within ankylosing spondylitis blood, a TCR beta motif made up of roughly eight highly homologous variants appeared to be characteristic.

By share of the sample, this clonotype is medium-sized. Its antigen is currently unknown. Libraries of TCR beta came from quantitative 5'-RACE with molecular barcodes. One entry per CDR3 protein results from TCRdb running MiXCR on the 5' RACE reads. In the table there are 200,000 to 250,000 distinct CDR3 sequences, roughly 8.2% of which are singletons. The sample was blood, either unsorted or a sorted T cell fraction (not recorded which). The J gene is TRBJ2-5, the V gene TRBV20-1; D possibly matches TRBD1 or TRBD2 (5 bases each). The sequence was collected from a female donor with ankylosing spondylitis or in good health (not recorded which). In DNA form, the CDR3 reads TGCAGTGCGAGGGACGGAAACAATGACTTAAGCAAGACCCAGTACTTC. Translating gives CSARDGNNDLSKTQYF.